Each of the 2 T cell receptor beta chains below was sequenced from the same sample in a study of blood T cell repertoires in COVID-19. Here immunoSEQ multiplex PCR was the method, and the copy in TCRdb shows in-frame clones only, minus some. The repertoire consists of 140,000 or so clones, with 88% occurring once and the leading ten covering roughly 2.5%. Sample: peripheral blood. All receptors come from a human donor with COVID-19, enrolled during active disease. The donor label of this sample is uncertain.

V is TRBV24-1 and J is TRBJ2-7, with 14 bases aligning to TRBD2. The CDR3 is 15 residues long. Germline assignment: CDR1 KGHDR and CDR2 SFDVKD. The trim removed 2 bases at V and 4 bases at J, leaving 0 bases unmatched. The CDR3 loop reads CATSDWTSGRYEQYF. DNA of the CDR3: TGTGCCACCAGTGATTGGACTAGCGGGAGGTACGAGCAGTACTTC.

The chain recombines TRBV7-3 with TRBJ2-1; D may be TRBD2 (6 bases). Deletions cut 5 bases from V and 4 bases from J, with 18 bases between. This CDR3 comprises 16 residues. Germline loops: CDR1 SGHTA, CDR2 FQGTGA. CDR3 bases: TGTGCCAGCAGCCCGTCTCGGGGGACGGAGTACAATGAGCAGTTCTTC. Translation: CASSPSRGTEYNEQFF.